The table lists the clone carrying this T cell receptor (beta chain) with a few counts. No antigen is known for it. Healthy bone marrow donors made up the cohort. In nominal health when sampled, donors likely had unrecorded immune exposures nonetheless. The sample originates from a study of cytomegalovirus exposure and HLA in healthy donors. Study observations and caveats: Clonal expansion was found to be greater in HLA-associated TCR beta chains than in equally common others in a later analysis. Immune exposure data for these donors was limited to CMV serostatus.

V dropped 1 base and J dropped 2; count of bases not matched to a gene: 7. Germline V gives CDR1 SGHDN, CDR2 FVKESK. CDR3 size: 17 residues. This PCR relied on a set of 60 Vbeta primers and 13 Jbeta primers. Profiled with immunoSEQ multiplex PCR; TCRdb holds only in-frame clones, not every one. The sample consists of 90,000 to 150,000 clones, about three quarters of them appearing once. The sequenced material came from PBMCs. The chain combines TRBV14 with TRBJ1-1, with TRBD1 matching over 10 bases. This sequence originates from a woman in her thirties in good health and CMV-seropositive. CDR3 region: CASSQGKDRGYNTEAFF. In DNA form, the CDR3 reads TGTGCCAGCAGCCAAGGAAAGGACAGGGGGTACAACACTGAAGCTTTCTTT.